These 17 T cell receptor beta chains were sequenced from one sample in a study of T cell repertoires in cytomegalovirus infection. No cognate antigen is known for these TCRs. TCRdb fed the reads into MiXCR, producing one record per CDR3 protein. The sample lists under 200,000 distinct CDR3 sequences; about 20% were seen once. The material was CD8+ T cells from cultured PBMCs, obtained from culture after CMV antigen stimulation. The receptors here all came from a human donor in good health (CMV status not recorded). Some clones in this sample may be carry-over from other donors' samples.

The V gene is TRBV7-6, the J gene TRBJ1-4, with D unresolved. This CDR3 contains 15 residues. Germline loops: CDR1 SGHVS, CDR2 FNYEAQ. V was clipped by 5 bases and J by 2 bases, with 12 bases between them. The CDR3 region is CASSLVSVTNEKLFF. The CDR3 DNA reads TGTGCCAGCAGCCTGGTCAGTGTGACTAATGAAAAACTGTTTTTT. The full variable domain, rest sourced from reference TRBV7-6 and TRBJ1-4, is GAGVSQSPRYKVTKRGQDVALRCDPISGHVSLYWYRQALGQGPEFLTYFNYEAQQDKSGLPNDRFSAERPEGSISTLTIQRTEQRDSAMYRCASSLVSVTNEKLFFGSGTQLSVL.

The rearrangement uses TRBV7-8 and TRBJ2-1, with 12 bases matching TRBD2. CDR1 and CDR2 from the germline V gene are SGHVS and FQNEAQ. The CDR3 is 17 amino acids. J was trimmed by 5 bases and V by 3 bases; bases with no gene match: 8. The CDR3: CASSLGLAGSADNEQFF. Written as DNA, the CDR3 is TGTGCCAGCAGCTTGGGACTAGCGGGTAGTGCCGACAATGAGCAGTTCTTC.

Only one count was recorded for this clonotype. The V gene is TRBV5-1, the J gene TRBJ2-1; 11 bases align to TRBD1. The germline V gene has CDR1 SGHRS and CDR2 YFSETQ. CDR3 length: 16 amino acids. J lost 8 bases, V lost 4 bases, and 11 bases had no gene match. The CDR3 nucleotides are TGCGCCAGCAGCGGAGTGGCGGGACAGGGGGTCGATGAGCAGTTCTTC. This translates into CASSGVAGQGVDEQFF.

In this sample, this clonotype turned up many times. The gene calls are TRBV12-3 or TRBV12-4 and TRBJ2-1, with D perhaps TRBD1 (7 bases). The CDR3 runs to 15 residues. The germline V and J ends were trimmed by 7 bases and 2 bases, with 15 bases remaining between them. CDR3 nucleotides: TGTGCCAGCATCAATACAGGGGAGGCCTACAATGAGCAGTTCTTC. Protein product: CASINTGEAYNEQFF.

This clonotype was observed a few times. This chain links TRBV7-8 with TRBJ1-2, with a tentative D call TRBD1 (6 bases). CDR1 SGHVS and CDR2 FQNEAQ come from the germline V gene. The CDR3 runs 16 residues. V was pared by 1 base and J by 4 bases, with 16 bases between. CDR3 DNA: TGTGCCAGCAGCTTAGTGGGGGGCGGGGAATCCTATGGCTACACCTTC. Translated, it gives CASSLVGGGESYGYTF.

The chain recombines TRBV7-6 with TRBJ1-1, with D maybe TRBD1 (6 bases). Per germline, CDR1 SGHVS and CDR2 FNYEAQ. The CDR3 totals 16 residues. V lost 1 base and J 1 base, leaving 13 bases between the germline ends. The CDR3 DNA reads as TGTGCCAGCAGCTTAGGATGGGGGGCAGAGAACACTGAAGCTTTCTTT. Its translation is CASSLGWGAENTEAFF.

The chain uses TRBV7-8 and TRBJ2-7, with TRBD2 identical over 10 bases. J lost 5 bases, V lost 6 bases, and 13 bases had no gene match. There are 16 residues in the CDR3. The germline gives CDR1 SGHVS, CDR2 FQNEAQ. The CDR3 DNA sequence: TGTGCCAGCAGTTTCCTAGCGGGGGAAAGAATGAACGAGCAGTACTTC. Its translation is CASSFLAGERMNEQYF.

This clonotype was detected only once. The CDR3 spells CASSFLRGSGTDTQYF. The CDR3 DNA reads as TGTGCCAGCAGCTTTCTTCGAGGTTCTGGCACAGATACGCAGTATTTT. This rearrangement joins TRBV11-2 to TRBJ2-3; D is unclear. Per the germline V gene, CDR1 is SGHAT and CDR2 is FQNNGV. Trimming took 3 bases from V and 1 from J, leaving 14 bases between them. CDR3 length: 16 residues.

A few counts support this clonotype. The V and J genes are TRBV7-2 and TRBJ2-7; D remains unclear. The CDR3 spans 11 residues. Trimming removed 4 bases at V and 6 bases at J, with 7 bases between. Germline V lookup: CDR1 SGHTA, CDR2 FQGNSA. DNA for the CDR3: TGTGCCAGCAGCTATTGGGGCGAGCAGTACTTC. Its protein product is CASSYWGEQYF. The full variable domain, its missing parts supplied by reference TRBV7-2 and TRBJ2-7, is GAGVSQSPSNKVTEKGKDVELRCDPISGHTALYWYRQSLGQGLEFLIYFQGNSAPDKSGLPSDRFSAERTGGSVSTLTIQRTQQEDSAVYLCASSYWGEQYFGPGTRLTVT.

The chain joins TRBV5-6 to TRBJ2-1; 14 bases align to TRBD2. J lost 0 bases, V lost 4 bases, and 3 bases had no gene match. The CDR3 totals 17 residues. Germline-derived CDR1 and CDR2 are SGHDT and YYEEEE. CDR3 protein: CASSLGLAGASYNEQFF. For the CDR3, the DNA is TGTGCCAGCAGCCTGGGACTAGCGGGGGCCTCCTACAATGAGCAGTTCTTC.

This clonotype was seen repeatedly, ten times or more. This chain connects TRBV12-3 or TRBV12-4 to TRBJ2-1; D unresolved. This CDR3 comprises 12 residues. V lost 6 bases and J lost 2, with 5 bases in between. In nucleotides, the CDR3 is TGTGCCAGCAGCCCGACCTACAATGAGCAGTTCTTC. Residues: CASSPTYNEQFF.

The chain joins TRBV6-5 to TRBJ2-3, with D possibly matching TRBD2 (6 bases). Trimming pared 0 bases from V and 1 base from J, leaving 8 bases between. CDR3 length: 15 amino acids. Germline CDR1 is MNHEY and CDR2 is SVGAGI. CDR3 DNA: TGTGCCAGCAGTTACTCAGCGGGTGGCACAGATACGCAGTATTTT. Its protein product is CASSYSAGGTDTQYF.

Concerning this clonotype: One junction end disagrees with the germline gene, perhaps due to a read error. This chain's CDR3 is CASNLARGGPYNEQFF. In DNA form, the CDR3 reads TGTGCCAGCAACTTAGCGCGGGGGGGGCCCTACAATGAGCAGTTCTTC. The chain carries TRBV7-8 and TRBJ2-1; 9 positions agree with TRBD2. The CDR3 consists of 16 residues. Germline CDR1 is SGHVS and CDR2 is FQNEAQ.

There are many counts of this clonotype. The V call is TRBV4-1, the J call TRBJ2-7; D ambiguous. The CDR3 has 13 residues. Per the germline V gene, CDR1 is MGHRA and CDR2 is YSYEKL. Deletions cut 3 bases from V and 3 bases from J, with 9 bases between. CDR3 sequence: CASSHRTGYEQYF. CDR3 bases: TGCGCCAGCAGCCACCGCACGGGCTACGAGCAGTACTTC.

The gene calls are TRBV9 and TRBJ2-7; D is perhaps TRBD2 (5 bases). CDR1 and CDR2 (germline): SGDLS, YYNGEE. The CDR3 runs to 14 residues. V lost 7 bases to trimming and J lost 0 bases, with 14 bases between them. In DNA form, the CDR3 reads TGTGCCAGCTCTACCACGGGGAGCTCCTACGAGCAGTACTTC. It is translated as CASSTTGSSYEQYF. Using reference TRBV9 and TRBJ2-7 for the parts outside the CDR3, the full variable domain is DSGVTQTPKHLITATGQRVTLRCSPRSGDLSVYWYQQSLDQGLQFLIQYYNGEERAKGNILERFSAQQFPDLHSELNLSSLELGDSALYFCASSTTGSSYEQYFGPGTRLTVT.

The chain joins TRBV11-2 to TRBJ2-3; D call uncertain. The CDR3 loop spans 15 amino acids. The germline V and J ends were trimmed by 2 bases and 0 bases, with 9 bases remaining between them. Germline lookup yields CDR1 SGHAT and CDR2 FQNNGV. The chain's CDR3 is CASSLSATSTDTQYF. In DNA form, the CDR3 reads TGTGCCAGCAGCTTATCGGCAACTAGCACAGATACGCAGTATTTT.

This clonotype has only a few counts. This rearrangement joins TRBV7-6 to TRBJ1-5; no clear D gene. V was clipped by 3 bases and J by 6 bases, with 9 bases between them. CDR1 SGHVS and CDR2 FNYEAQ come from the germline V gene. The CDR3 spans 13 residues. The CDR3 region is CASSLSAGQPQHF. The CDR3 DNA reads as TGTGCCAGCAGCTTGTCGGCCGGTCAGCCCCAGCATTTT.